The clone carrying this T cell receptor beta chain was detected a few times. This entry belongs to a study of T cells after yellow fever vaccination. In making TCR cDNA, 5'RACE template switching added a universal primer site and UMIs to it. TCRdb re-called the 5' RACE reads with MiXCR, one entry per CDR3 protein. The sample contains 160,000 or so distinct CDR3 sequences, 5.5% to 7.5% of which appear only once. Trimming removed 1 base from V and 0 bases from J, with 10 bases in between. The CDR3 has 16 amino acids. The material sequenced was CD4+ T cells sorted from PBMCs, taken 5 to 6 days after the first yellow fever vaccination. The TCR was taken from a young man who received the YFV17D yellow fever vaccine. The J gene is TRBJ2-1, the V gene TRBV12-3 or TRBV12-4; D gene unclear. The CDR3, as DNA: TGTGCCAGCAGTTTAGGGCAGACAAGCTCCTACAATGAGCAGTTCTTC. Translation gives CASSLGQTSSYNEQFF.